These 3 T cell receptor beta chains came from one sample sequenced in a study of human T cells and chemical hapten exposure. TCRdb called the RACE reads again in MiXCR, with one record for every CDR3 protein. This table holds tens of thousands of distinct CDR3 sequences, approximately 12% found once. The time point is: patch test 1, 2 weeks after DPC sensitization. Documented treatment: therapeutic diphenylcyclopropenone sensitization with weekly scalp DPC. Specimen: whole blood, collected in connection with sensitization to the hapten diphenylcyclopropenone (DPC). Receptors were obtained from a woman in her fifties or sixties with alopecia areata. Some clones in this sample may be carry-over from other donors' samples.

This clonotype was seen many times. This chain joins TRBV12-3 or TRBV12-4 and TRBJ2-3; D is unresolved. There are 13 residues in the CDR3. V dropped 5 bases and J dropped 0 bases, with 6 bases sitting between them. The DNA of the CDR3 is TGTGCCAGCAGTCGGCAAAGCACAGATACGCAGTATTTT. Amino acids: CASSRQSTDTQYF.

The chain is built from TRBV12-2 and TRBJ2-1. TRBV12-2 is a pseudogene locus. The CDR3 spans 13 residues. The CDR3 spells CARSYGQTDEQFF. The CDR3 DNA reads TGTGCAAGGAGTTACGGGCAGACCGATGAGCAGTTCTTC.

The V and J genes are TRBV29-1 and TRBJ1-5; D ambiguous. Trimming cost V 7 bases and J 6 bases, with 16 bases left between them. The germline gives CDR1 SQVTM, CDR2 ANQGSEA. This CDR3 has 13 residues. The CDR3, as DNA: TGCAGCGCCCTCTCTGACGCGACTCAGCCCCAGCATTTT. It yields the protein CSALSDATQPQHF.